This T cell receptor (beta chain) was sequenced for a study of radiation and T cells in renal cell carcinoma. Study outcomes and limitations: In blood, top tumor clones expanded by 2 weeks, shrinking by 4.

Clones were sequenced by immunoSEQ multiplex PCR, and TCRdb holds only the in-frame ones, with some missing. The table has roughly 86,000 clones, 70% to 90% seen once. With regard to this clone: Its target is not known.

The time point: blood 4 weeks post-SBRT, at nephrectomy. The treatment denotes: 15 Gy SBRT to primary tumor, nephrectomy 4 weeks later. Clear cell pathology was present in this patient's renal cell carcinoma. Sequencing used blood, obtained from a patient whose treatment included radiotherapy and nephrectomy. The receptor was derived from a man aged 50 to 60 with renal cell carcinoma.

This CDR3 is CSVSGWGGRRITDTQYF. The CDR3 DNA is TGCAGCGTTAGCGGTTGGGGGGGAAGGAGGATCACAGATACGCAGTATTTT. V and J are TRBV29-1 and TRBJ2-3; 7 bases align to TRBD2. After removal of 5 bases from V and 2 bases from J, the junction contained 16 bases not matched to a gene. Germline-derived CDR1 and CDR2 are SQVTM and ANQGSEA. This CDR3 region has 17 residues.